This TCR beta chain derives from a study of blood T cells in healthy people across ages. Study-wide results and limits: Significant beta diversity loss was already apparent by age approximately 38, declining roughly linearly. Underestimates were what the diversity estimates from one million T cells were considered to be.

V dropped 0 bases and J dropped 1 base, with 9 bases sitting between them. This CDR3 region has 15 residues. The V gene's germline CDR1 is SGHTA and CDR2 FQGNSA. Individuals who donated were healthy Caucasians from Russia aged roughly 6 to 90. This clonotype was picked up many times. Its matching antigen is unknown. A sample-barcoded 5' primer and a J-beta primer mix were used in a second PCR of roughly 7 to 11 cycles. A template-switch adaptor with 12 random nucleotides tagged each cDNA molecule. TCRdb fed the 5' RACE reads into MiXCR, producing one record per CDR3 protein. The data contain approximately 800,000 distinct CDR3 sequences, just over 55% of them singletons.

The sequence came from a middle-aged man in good health. This sequence joins TRBV7-2 and TRBJ2-5; D is unresolved. The sequenced sample consisted of blood. CDR3 nucleotide sequence: TGTGCCAGCAGCTTAGCGCCCGGAAGCCAAGAGACCCAGTACTTC. It codes for CASSLAPGSQETQYF.